This TCR beta chain was documented in a study of Graves' ophthalmopathy and Graves' hyperthyroidism. Study observations and caveats: Blood also harbored most expanded thyroid clonotypes above 0.001 frequency. In separating ophthalmopathy from stable hyperthyroidism, a 13-signature model achieved 87.88% sensitivity and around 80% specificity.

Of note for this clonotype: Its antigen remains unidentified.

From RNA, the CDR3 regions of TCR beta chains were amplified and sequenced. RT-PCR with HTBI primers came first, then second-round multiplex PCR. TCRdb re-called the multiplex PCR reads through MiXCR, storing one row per CDR3 protein. The top ten hold approximately 2.4% of the sample, which has some 360,000 distinct CDR3 sequences, about 17% seen once. Other autoimmune diseases, uncontrolled infections, pregnancy or lactation led to the exclusion of patients. Establishment of the diagnosis relied upon clinical symptoms, serum thyroxine, TRAb, thyroid ultrasound and orbital computed tomography. The TCR originated in an adult woman with stable Graves' hyperthyroidism. Sequenced input: peripheral blood.

CDR3 bases: TGTGCCAGCAGCCAGGATAACGGCGAGCAGTACTTC. This codes for CASSQDNGEQYF. V is TRBV3-1 and J is TRBJ2-7; D is uncertain. This CDR3 has 12 amino acids. V was shortened by 3 bases and J by 6 bases, with 9 bases between the two germline ends. Germline assignment: CDR1 LGHDT and CDR2 YNNKEL (reference sequence).